One TCR beta chain is described in this entry. V was clipped by 6 bases and J by 6 bases, with 12 bases between them. CDR1 and CDR2 (germline): LNHNV, YYDKDF (reference sequence). This CDR3 comprises 13 residues. The sample comes from a study of glioma-infiltrating T cells after dendritic cell vaccination. The PCR used 60 V beta and 13 J beta primers. The assay was immunoSEQ multiplex PCR, and TCRdb's table has in-frame clones only and misses some. The sample has roughly 51,000 clones; around 86% are singletons. V and J are TRBV15 and TRBJ2-1, with D perhaps TRBD2 (6 bases). Material: blood, obtained before dendritic cell vaccination. This clonotype was obtained from a human donor with glioblastoma. DNA for the CDR3: TGTGCCACCAGTACGGGGGTTACCAATGAGCAGTTCTTC. Amino acids: CATSTGVTNEQFF. The full variable domain, completed using reference TRBV15 and TRBJ2-1, is DAMVIQNPRYQVTQFGKPVTLSCSQTLNHNVMYWYQQKSSQAPKLLFHYYDKDFNNEADTPDNFQSRRPNTSFCFLDIRSPGLGDTAMYLCATSTGVTNEQFFGPGTRLTVL.